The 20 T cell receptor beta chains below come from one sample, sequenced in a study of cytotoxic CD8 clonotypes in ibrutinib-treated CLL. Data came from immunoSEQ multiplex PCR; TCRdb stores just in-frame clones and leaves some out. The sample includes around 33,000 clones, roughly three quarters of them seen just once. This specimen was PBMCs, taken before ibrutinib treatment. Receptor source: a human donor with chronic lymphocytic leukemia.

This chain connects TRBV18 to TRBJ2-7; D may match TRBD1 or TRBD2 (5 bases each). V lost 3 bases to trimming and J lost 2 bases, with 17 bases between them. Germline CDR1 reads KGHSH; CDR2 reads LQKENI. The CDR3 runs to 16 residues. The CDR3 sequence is CASSPPGTAGAYEQYF. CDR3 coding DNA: TGTGCCAGCTCACCGCCCGGGACCGCCGGGGCCTACGAGCAGTACTTC.

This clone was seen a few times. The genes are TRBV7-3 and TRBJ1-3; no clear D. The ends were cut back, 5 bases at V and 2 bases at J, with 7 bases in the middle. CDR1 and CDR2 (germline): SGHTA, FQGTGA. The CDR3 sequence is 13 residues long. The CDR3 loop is CASSPTPGNTIYF. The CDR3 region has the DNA TGTGCCAGCAGCCCTACACCTGGAAACACCATATATTTT.

The CDR3 spells CASSYRTSGRYEQFF. CDR3 bases: TGTGCCAGCAGTTACAGGACTAGCGGGAGGTATGAGCAGTTCTTC. The chain joins TRBV6-5 to TRBJ2-1, with 14 positions matching TRBD2. The ends lost 2 bases at V and 8 bases at J; junction bases unmatched: 2. From germline, CDR1 is MNHEY and CDR2 SVGAGI. The CDR3 has 15 amino acids.

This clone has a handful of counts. The CDR3 sequence: CSADGYGYTF. The CDR3, as DNA: TGCAGTGCTGATGGGTATGGCTACACCTTC. This sequence joins TRBV20-1 and TRBJ1-2; D uncertain. The CDR3 length is 10 residues. Germline V gene data show CDR1 as DFQATT and CDR2 as SNEGSKA (reference sequence). Trimming cost V 5 bases and J 5 bases, with 6 bases left between them.

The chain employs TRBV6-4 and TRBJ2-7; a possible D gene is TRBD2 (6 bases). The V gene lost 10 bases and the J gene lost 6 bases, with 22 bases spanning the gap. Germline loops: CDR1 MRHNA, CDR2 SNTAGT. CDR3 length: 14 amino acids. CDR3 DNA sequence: TGTGCCACCCCGGAAGGCCAGGGAGGCGTCGAGCAGTACTTC. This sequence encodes CATPEGQGGVEQYF.

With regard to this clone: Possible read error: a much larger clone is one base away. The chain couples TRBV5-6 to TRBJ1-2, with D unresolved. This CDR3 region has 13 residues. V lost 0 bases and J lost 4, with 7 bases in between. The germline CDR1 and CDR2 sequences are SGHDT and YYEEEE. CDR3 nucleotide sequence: TGTGCCAGCAGCTTGGACAGTATCTATGGCTACACCTTC. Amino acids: CASSLDSIYGYTF.

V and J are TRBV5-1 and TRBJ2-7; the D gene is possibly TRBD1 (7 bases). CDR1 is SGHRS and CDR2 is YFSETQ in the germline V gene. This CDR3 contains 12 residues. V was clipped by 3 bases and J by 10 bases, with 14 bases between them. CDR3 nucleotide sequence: TGCGCCAGCAGCTCAGGGGGGCGGGATCAGTACTTC. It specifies CASSSGGRDQYF.

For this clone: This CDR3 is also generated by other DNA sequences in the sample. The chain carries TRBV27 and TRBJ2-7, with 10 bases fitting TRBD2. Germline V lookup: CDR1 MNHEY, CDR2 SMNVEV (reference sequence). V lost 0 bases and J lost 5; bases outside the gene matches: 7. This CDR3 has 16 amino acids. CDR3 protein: CASSLSGLAGAHEQYF. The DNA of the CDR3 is TGTGCCAGCAGTTTATCGGGTCTAGCGGGAGCCCACGAGCAGTACTTC.

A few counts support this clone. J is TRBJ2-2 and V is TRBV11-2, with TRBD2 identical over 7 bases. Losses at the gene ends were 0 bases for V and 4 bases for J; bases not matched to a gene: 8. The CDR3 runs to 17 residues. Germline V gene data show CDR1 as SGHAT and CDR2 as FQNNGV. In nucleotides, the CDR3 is TGTGCCAGCAGCTTAGATCTTGGCGGGGGAATCACCGGGGAGCTGTTTTTT. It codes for CASSLDLGGGITGELFF.

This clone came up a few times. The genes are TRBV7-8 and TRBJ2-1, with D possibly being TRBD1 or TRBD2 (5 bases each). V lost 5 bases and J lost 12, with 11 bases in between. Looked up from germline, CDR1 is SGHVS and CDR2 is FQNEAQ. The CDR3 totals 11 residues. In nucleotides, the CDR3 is TGTGCCAGCAGCCTGGTGGGGACGCAGTTCTTC. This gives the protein CASSLVGTQFF.

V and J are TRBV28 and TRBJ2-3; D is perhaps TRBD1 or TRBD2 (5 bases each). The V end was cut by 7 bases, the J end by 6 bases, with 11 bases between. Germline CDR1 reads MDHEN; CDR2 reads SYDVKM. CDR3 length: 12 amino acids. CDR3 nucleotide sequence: TGTGCCAGCAACGAATGGGGGGATACGCAGTATTTT. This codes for CASNEWGDTQYF. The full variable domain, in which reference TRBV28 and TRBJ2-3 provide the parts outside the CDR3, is DVKVTQSSRYLVKRTGEKVFLECVQDMDHENMFWYRQDPGLGLRLIYFSYDVKMKEKGDIPEGYSVSREKKERFSLILESASTNQTSMYLCASNEWGDTQYFGPGTRLTVL.

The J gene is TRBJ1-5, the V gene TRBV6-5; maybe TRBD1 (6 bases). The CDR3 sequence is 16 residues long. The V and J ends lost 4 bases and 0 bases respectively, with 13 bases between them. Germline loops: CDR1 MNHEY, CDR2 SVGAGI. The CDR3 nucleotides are TGTGCCAGCAGTTCCAAGGGGGTGTCTAGCAATCAGCCCCAGCATTTT. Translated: CASSSKGVSSNQPQHF.

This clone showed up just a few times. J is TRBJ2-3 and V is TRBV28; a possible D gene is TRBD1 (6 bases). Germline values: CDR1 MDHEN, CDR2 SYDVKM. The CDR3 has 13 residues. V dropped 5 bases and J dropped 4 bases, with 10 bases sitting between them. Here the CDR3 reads CASSLEGADTQYF. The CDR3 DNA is TGTGCCAGCAGTCTAGAGGGGGCAGATACGCAGTATTTT.

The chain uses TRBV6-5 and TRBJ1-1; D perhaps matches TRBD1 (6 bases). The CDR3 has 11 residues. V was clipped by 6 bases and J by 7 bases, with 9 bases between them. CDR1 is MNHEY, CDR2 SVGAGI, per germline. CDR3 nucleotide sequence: TGTGCCAGCAGCGGGACATTTGAAGCTTTCTTT. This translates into CASSGTFEAFF.

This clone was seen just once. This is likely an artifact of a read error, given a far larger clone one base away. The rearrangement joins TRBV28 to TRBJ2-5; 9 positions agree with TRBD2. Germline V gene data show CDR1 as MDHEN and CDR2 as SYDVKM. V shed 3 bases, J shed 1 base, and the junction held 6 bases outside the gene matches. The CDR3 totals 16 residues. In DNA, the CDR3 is TGTGCCAGCAGTTTGGGTCTAGCGGGGCTCCAAGAGACCCAGTACTTC. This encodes CASSLGLAGLQETQYF.

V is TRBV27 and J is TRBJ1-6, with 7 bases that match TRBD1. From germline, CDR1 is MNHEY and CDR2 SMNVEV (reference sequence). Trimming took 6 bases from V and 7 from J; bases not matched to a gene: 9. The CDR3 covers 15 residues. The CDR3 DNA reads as TGTGCCAGCAGGGGTGGGACAGCAACAAATTCACCCCTCCACTTT. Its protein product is CASRGGTATNSPLHF.

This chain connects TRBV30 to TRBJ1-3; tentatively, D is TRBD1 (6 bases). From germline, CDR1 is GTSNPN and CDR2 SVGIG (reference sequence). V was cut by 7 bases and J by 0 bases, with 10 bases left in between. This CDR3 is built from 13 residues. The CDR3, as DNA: TGTGCCTCAACGGACAGCTCTGGAAACACCATATATTTT. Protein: CASTDSSGNTIYF. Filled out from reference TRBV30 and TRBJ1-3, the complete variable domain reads SQTIHQWPATLVQPVGSPLSLECTVEGTSNPNLYWYRQAAGRGLQLLFYSVGIGQISSEVPQNLSASRPQDRQFILSSKKLLLSDSGFYLCASTDSSGNTIYFGEGSWLTVV.

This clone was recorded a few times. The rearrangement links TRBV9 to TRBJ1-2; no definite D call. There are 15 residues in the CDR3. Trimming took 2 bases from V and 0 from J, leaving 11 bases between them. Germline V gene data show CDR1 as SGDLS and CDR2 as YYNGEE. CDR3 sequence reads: CASSVGQSANYGYTF. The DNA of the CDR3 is TGTGCCAGCAGCGTTGGGCAGAGCGCTAACTATGGCTACACCTTC.

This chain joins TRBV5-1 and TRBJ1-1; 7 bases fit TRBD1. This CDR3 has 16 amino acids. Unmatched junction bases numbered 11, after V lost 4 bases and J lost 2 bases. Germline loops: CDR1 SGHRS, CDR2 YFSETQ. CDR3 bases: TGCGCCAGCAGCAGAGGATCGGGACAGACTAACACTGAAGCTTTCTTT. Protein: CASSRGSGQTNTEAFF.

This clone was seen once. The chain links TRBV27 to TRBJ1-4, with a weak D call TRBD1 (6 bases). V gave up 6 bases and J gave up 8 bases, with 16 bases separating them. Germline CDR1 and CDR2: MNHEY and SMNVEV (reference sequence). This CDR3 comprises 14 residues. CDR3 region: CASRTTGSGEKLFF. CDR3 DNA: TGTGCCAGCAGAACTACAGGGTCCGGGGAAAAACTGTTTTTT. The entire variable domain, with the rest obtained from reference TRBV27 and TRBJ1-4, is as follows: EAQVTQNPRYLITVTGKKLTVTCSQNMNHEYMSWYRQDPGLGLRQIYYSMNVEVTDKGDVPEGYKVSRKEKRNFPLILESPSPNQTSLYFCASRTTGSGEKLFFGSGTQLSVL.